The 9 T cell receptor beta chains below were found in one sample sequenced in a study of monozygotic twins with inflammatory bowel disease. Each CDR3 protein gets one entry in TCRdb, which reprocessed the 5' RACE reads and gives no DNA. This listing includes 420,000 or so distinct CDR3 sequences. Input material: blood. All receptors come from a human donor with ulcerative colitis or Crohn's disease, or a healthy co-twin of an affected twin (not recorded which).

CDR3: CASSLGVGGAETQYF. The genes are TRBV12-3 or TRBV12-4 and TRBJ2-5; lacking DNA, the TRBD1 call made by TCRdb goes unchecked. This CDR3 comprises 15 residues.

The CDR3 spells CASSRTGTTMSRQYF. This rearrangement joins TRBV7-2 to TRBJ2-7; as DNA is missing, the TRBD2 call by TCRdb cannot be tested. The germline gives CDR1 SGHTA, CDR2 FQGNSA. The CDR3 contains 15 residues. Full variable domain (outside the CDR3, taken from reference TRBV7-2 and TRBJ2-7): GAGVSQSPSNKVTEKGKDVELRCDPISGHTALYWYRQSLGQGLEFLIYFQGNSAPDKSGLPSDRFSAERTGGSVSTLTIQRTQQEDSAVYLCASSRTGTTMSRQYFGPGTRLTVT.

This sequence joins TRBV5-4 and TRBJ2-1; checking the TCRdb D call of TRBD1 is not possible without DNA. The CDR3 extends over 15 amino acids. Germline V gene sequence: CDR1 SGHNT, CDR2 YYREEE (reference sequence). The CDR3 reads CASSPRDFSYNEQFF.

CDR3: CATRKQGQETQYF. J is TRBJ2-5 and V is TRBV15; TCRdb selects TRBD1, and the lack of DNA leaves this call unchecked. Germline V gene lookup returns CDR1 LNHNV and CDR2 YYDKDF (reference sequence). The CDR3 sequence is 13 residues long.

This chain links TRBV20-1 with TRBJ2-2; TCRdb designates TRBD1, a call that cannot be tested without DNA. This CDR3 spans 18 amino acids. Germline V lookup: CDR1 DFQATT, CDR2 SNEGSKA (reference sequence). The CDR3 loop reads CSARDPRFTGANTGELFF.

The chain couples TRBV5-6 to TRBJ1-3. There are 17 residues in the CDR3. Germline V lookup: CDR1 SGHDT, CDR2 YYEEEE. The CDR3 spells CASSLGPFGLSGNTIYF. The full variable domain, its missing parts supplied by reference TRBV5-6 and TRBJ1-3, is DAGVTQSPTHLIKTRGQQVTLRCSPKSGHDTVSWYQQALGQGPQFIFQYYEEEERQRGNFPDRFSGHQFPNYSSELNVNALLLGDSALYLCASSLGPFGLSGNTIYFGEGSWLTVV.

J is TRBJ1-4 and V is TRBV20-1; the D call of TRBD1 rests on TCRdb alone, since no DNA is present to check it. This CDR3 contains 16 residues. Germline CDR1 reads DFQATT; CDR2 reads SNEGSKA (reference sequence). CDR3 in amino acids: CSARGTGIRTNEKLFF.

The chain couples TRBV6-1 to TRBJ2-2; TCRdb outputs TRBD1, but without DNA this stays unchecked. This CDR3 contains 14 residues. Germline V gives CDR1 MNHNS, CDR2 SASEGT. CDR3 region: CASMVGGPTGELFF.

The chain joins TRBV20-1 to TRBJ2-3; without DNA, the TCRdb call of TRBD1 cannot be checked. This CDR3 is built from 14 residues. Germline V gives CDR1 DFQATT, CDR2 SNEGSKA (reference sequence). This CDR3 reads CSASDRGRTDTQYF.